Sequencing of this T cell receptor (beta chain) was carried out in a study of PD-1 blockade in classical Hodgkin lymphoma. The method was immunoSEQ multiplex PCR; TCRdb's version includes in-frame clones alone and lacks a portion of them. The sample carries about 110,000 clones, 80% to 90% recorded once. The study's findings and limits: Newly diagnosed patients were said to have less baseline TCR diversity than healthy donors did. Prior to therapy, complete responders displayed diversity much like that of newly diagnosed patients. Compared with baseline, CD4+ but not CD8+ TCR diversity had risen significantly by C4D1. The causes of the repertoire differences, possibly disease activity or prior therapy, remain undefined.

All trial patients relapsed after autologous stem cell transplantation. The ends lost 4 bases at V and 4 bases at J; junction bases unmatched: 9. Germline CDR1 is SGHNT and CDR2 is YYREEE (reference sequence). The CDR3 is 15 residues long. On this clone: Its target is not known.

This receptor was taken from a human donor with classical Hodgkin lymphoma. This chain links TRBV5-4 with TRBJ1-1, with 8 positions matching TRBD1. Specimen: peripheral blood mononuclear cells (PBMCs), collected before the second cycle of nivolumab. The CDR3 DNA is TGTGCCAGCAGCCCCGCCAGGGGGCCGGCCACTGAAGCTTTCTTT. This encodes CASSPARGPATEAFF.